These 31 T cell receptor beta chains share one sample of origin, sequenced in a study of cytomegalovirus exposure and HLA in healthy donors. This PCR relied on a set of 60 Vbeta primers and 13 Jbeta primers. Sequencing was performed with immunoSEQ multiplex PCR; in TCRdb, only in-frame clones are kept and a portion is missing. Among about 150,000 clones listed, approximately 84% were seen once. Sequencing input: PBMCs. These receptors originate from a boy between 2 and 10 years old in good health and CMV-seronegative.

This clone is a singleton in its sample. The rearrangement joins TRBV4-1 to TRBJ2-7, with no clear D. V was clipped by 5 bases and J by 3 bases, with 17 bases between them. Per the germline V gene, CDR1 is MGHRA and CDR2 is YSYEKL. This CDR3 region has 15 residues. In DNA, the CDR3 is TGCGCCAGCAGCGCTCAATGGGCAGGTCGCTACGAGCAGTACTTC. Its protein product is CASSAQWAGRYEQYF.

The chain is built from TRBV10-1 and TRBJ1-1; 8 bases map to TRBD1. The germline gives CDR1 WNHNN, CDR2 SYGVQD (reference sequence). The CDR3 contains 13 residues. V dropped 6 bases and J dropped 0; count of bases not matched to a gene: 0. CDR3 region: CASSRGLNTEAFF. In nucleotides, the CDR3 is TGCGCCAGCAGCAGGGGGCTGAACACTGAAGCTTTCTTT.

The rearrangement joins TRBV2 to TRBJ2-1; the match to TRBD2 covers 15 bases. There are 16 residues in the CDR3. V lost 2 bases, J lost 7 bases, and 3 bases stayed unmatched. Germline-derived CDR1 and CDR2 are SNHLY and FYNNEI. CDR3 residues: CASSERGLAGGNEQFF. For the CDR3, the DNA is TGTGCCAGCAGTGAACGGGGACTAGCGGGAGGTAATGAGCAGTTCTTC.

A remark on this clone: This specimen includes other DNA sequences encoding the same CDR3. This chain uses TRBV5-4 with TRBJ2-3; 10 bases line up with TRBD1. V dropped 2 bases and J dropped 3; count of bases not matched to a gene: 3. The CDR3 totals 15 residues. Germline V CDR1 and CDR2: SGHNT, YYREEE (reference sequence). CDR3: CASSFRDRGTDTQYF. CDR3 nucleotides: TGTGCCAGCAGCTTCCGGGACAGGGGTACAGATACGCAGTATTTT.

This chain uses TRBV19 with TRBJ2-1; D is unclear. Trimming took off 8 bases at V and 0 bases at J, with 8 bases between the two ends. The length of the CDR3 is 13 residues. Germline-derived CDR1 and CDR2 are LNHDA and SQIVND (reference sequence). CDR3 sequence (DNA): TGTGCCAGTGGTTCGAGCTCCTACAATGAGCAGTTCTTC. Translating gives CASGSSSYNEQFF.

This rearrangement joins TRBV12-5 to TRBJ2-7, with 7 bases lining up with TRBD1. V lost 5 bases and J lost 2; bases outside the gene matches: 3. The germline V gene encodes CDR1 LGHNT and CDR2 FRNRAP. This CDR3 has 13 residues. CDR3 coding DNA: TGTGCTAGTGGTCCGGGACAGACCTACGAGCAGTACTTC. Residues: CASGPGQTYEQYF.

A single count supports this clone. This sequence joins TRBV10-1 and TRBJ2-3; TRBD1 matches at 7 bases. The CDR3 covers 14 residues. J was trimmed by 2 bases and V by 4 bases; bases with no gene match: 3. From germline, CDR1 is WNHNN and CDR2 SYGVQD (reference sequence). CDR3 protein: CASSATGTTDTQYF. The CDR3 region has the DNA TGCGCCAGCAGTGCGACAGGGACCACAGATACGCAGTATTTT.

The chain uses TRBV7-2 and TRBJ1-1; a possible D gene is TRBD1 (6 bases). Germline V CDR1 and CDR2: SGHTA, FQGNSA. The CDR3 runs to 14 residues. V gave up 5 bases and J gave up 0 bases, with 10 bases separating them. The CDR3 DNA follows: TGTGCCAGCAGCCGACAGGTGATGAACACTGAAGCTTTCTTT. Residues: CASSRQVMNTEAFF.

This clone has just a few counts. The chain employs TRBV6-1 and TRBJ2-3; D not resolved. Trimming took 7 bases from V and 0 from J, leaving 11 bases between them. The CDR3 loop spans 14 amino acids. The germline gives CDR1 MNHNS, CDR2 SASEGT. The CDR3 sequence is CASTHRVSTDTQYF. CDR3 DNA: TGTGCCAGCACCCATCGGGTTAGCACAGATACGCAGTATTTT.

The rearrangement links TRBV7-2 to TRBJ2-2, with 8 bases that match TRBD1. The CDR3 extends over 17 amino acids. V gave up 1 base and J gave up 1 base; unmatched junction bases: 5. The germline gives CDR1 SGHTA, CDR2 FQGNSA. The CDR3 nucleotides read TGTGCCAGCAGCTTAGTGGGGACAGGAGTGAACACCGGGGAGCTGTTTTTT. It encodes CASSLVGTGVNTGELFF.

This clone was observed a handful of times. The chain is built from TRBV28 and TRBJ2-7; D may be TRBD1 (6 bases). V was shortened by 5 bases and J by 5 bases, with 25 bases between the two germline ends. The V gene's germline CDR1 is MDHEN and CDR2 SYDVKM. This CDR3 comprises 17 residues. CDR3 sequence (DNA): TGTGCCAGCAGTCCACTTGGAGGCAGGGGACATTCAAACGAGCAGTACTTC. This translates into CASSPLGGRGHSNEQYF.

This clone was counted once. This sequence joins TRBV11-2 and TRBJ2-5; D remains ambiguous. Germline V lookup: CDR1 SGHAT, CDR2 FQNNGV. The CDR3 is made up of 13 amino acids. V was cut by 5 bases and J by 6 bases, with 13 bases left in between. The CDR3 here is CASSPPRGQTQYF. DNA of the CDR3: TGTGCCAGCAGCCCCCCCCGTGGGCAGACCCAGTACTTC.

This clone was seen once. The J gene is TRBJ2-5, the V gene TRBV27; D gene unclear. The germline V gene encodes CDR1 MNHEY and CDR2 SMNVEV (reference sequence). Trimming shortened V by 2 bases and J by 1 base, and 5 bases separated the two germline ends. The CDR3 length is 13 residues. The DNA for the CDR3 is TGTGCCAGCAGTTTACGCAGCCAAGAGACCCAGTACTTC. As protein: CASSLRSQETQYF.

The DNA of the CDR3 is TGTGCCATCAGTGAATCCAGGGGTGCTGAGACCCAGTACTTC. Its translation is CAISESRGAETQYF. The V and J genes are TRBV10-3 and TRBJ2-5, with D tentatively TRBD1 (6 bases). The CDR3 runs 14 residues. The V end was cut by 3 bases, the J end by 5 bases, with 13 bases between. Germline assignment: CDR1 ENHRY and CDR2 SYGVKD.

This clone occurred once. The V call is TRBV6-1, the J call TRBJ2-3; the match to TRBD1 covers 9 bases. Germline CDR1 is MNHNS and CDR2 is SASEGT. The CDR3 loop spans 16 amino acids. Trimming removed 4 bases from V and 2 bases from J; junction bases left unmatched: 7. The CDR3 protein is CASSVYRGRNTDTQYF. The CDR3 nucleotides are TGTGCCAGCAGTGTTTACAGGGGGCGGAACACAGATACGCAGTATTTT.

This chain joins TRBV5-1 and TRBJ1-5; 7 positions match TRBD1. The J segment lost 3 bases and the V segment lost 3 bases, leaving 6 bases of the junction unmatched. This CDR3 comprises 15 residues. CDR1 SGHRS and CDR2 YFSETQ come from the germline V gene. This CDR3 reads CASSSSGQNNQPQHF. The CDR3 region has the DNA TGCGCCAGCAGCTCCTCGGGACAGAACAATCAGCCCCAGCATTTT.

The chain has TRBV5-4 and TRBJ2-2; D is possibly TRBD1 (6 bases). Germline values: CDR1 SGHNT, CDR2 YYREEE (reference sequence). The CDR3 is 15 amino acids. V dropped 4 bases and J dropped 4 bases, with 14 bases sitting between them. CDR3 amino acids: CASSPRDTITGELFF. The DNA of the CDR3 is TGTGCCAGCAGCCCCCGGGACACAATCACCGGGGAGCTGTTTTTT.

This chain connects TRBV5-4 to TRBJ2-3, with TRBD2 matching over 7 bases. V lost 0 bases to trimming and J lost 5 bases; unmatched junction nucleotides: 9. Germline V gene lookup returns CDR1 SGHNT and CDR2 YYREEE (reference sequence). The CDR3 covers 16 residues. The CDR3 here is CASSLGPGTNQDTQYF. The CDR3 DNA reads as TGTGCCAGCAGCTTGGGCCCCGGGACTAATCAAGATACGCAGTATTTT.

V is TRBV4-1 and J is TRBJ2-2; a weak D match, TRBD1 (6 bases). The CDR3 extends over 16 amino acids. The ends were cut back, 0 bases at V and 4 bases at J, with 12 bases in the middle. Germline loops: CDR1 MGHRA, CDR2 YSYEKL. The CDR3, as DNA: TGCGCCAGCAGCCAAGACTACAGGGCGGGCACCGGGGAGCTGTTTTTT. It is translated as CASSQDYRAGTGELFF.

The V call is TRBV7-6, the J call TRBJ2-1; D gene uncertain. This CDR3 is built from 13 residues. V lost 4 bases, J lost 6 bases, and 10 bases lay in between. The germline V gene has CDR1 SGHVS and CDR2 FNYEAQ. CDR3 loop: CASSSTRLNEQFF. DNA for the CDR3: TGTGCCAGCAGCTCAACTCGCCTCAATGAGCAGTTCTTC.

This clone was recorded a few times. The chain couples TRBV5-4 to TRBJ1-1; D is undetermined. V lost 3 bases and J lost 4, with 10 bases in between. The CDR3 extends over 13 amino acids. CDR1 is SGHNT, CDR2 YYREEE, per germline (reference sequence). CDR3 sequence: CASSYIRGTEAFF. In DNA, the CDR3 is TGTGCCAGCAGCTATATTCGAGGCACTGAAGCTTTCTTT.

This clone came up a few times. The chain combines TRBV6-5 with TRBJ2-4; 8 nucleotides match TRBD1. V was pared by 6 bases and J by 0 bases, with 4 bases of the junction left unmatched. CDR1 and CDR2 from the germline V gene are MNHEY and SVGAGI. This CDR3 comprises 15 residues. The CDR3 DNA sequence: TGTGCCAGCAGCCGACAGGGGATAGCCAAAAACATTCAGTACTTC. Translating it yields CASSRQGIAKNIQYF.

The chain joins TRBV9 to TRBJ1-1; TRBD1 matches 10 bases. V lost 3 bases and J lost 11; bases outside the gene matches: 4. This CDR3 contains 12 residues. Germline-derived CDR1 and CDR2 are SGDLS and YYNGEE. The CDR3, as DNA: TGTGCCAGCAGCGCCGGGACAGGGGAGGCTTTCTTT. Its protein product is CASSAGTGEAFF.

This chain links TRBV6-1 with TRBJ1-4; no definite D call. The CDR3 loop spans 15 amino acids. Per the germline V gene, CDR1 is MNHNS and CDR2 is SASEGT. The V end lost 3 bases, the J end lost 6 bases, and 14 bases lay between the germline ends. The CDR3 DNA reads TGTGCCAGCAGTGAGGAGAGGGTTGAGGATGAAAAACTGTTTTTT. Its protein is CASSEERVEDEKLFF.

V is TRBV28 and J is TRBJ2-7; weak D call: TRBD1 (6 bases). CDR1 is MDHEN, CDR2 SYDVKM, per germline. V was pared by 1 base and J by 9 bases, with 16 bases between. The CDR3 totals 14 residues. CDR3 residues: CASSLSAQGMVQYF. The CDR3 region has the DNA TGTGCCAGCAGTTTATCCGCCCAGGGGATGGTGCAGTACTTC.

This chain connects TRBV28 to TRBJ1-1; D unclear. V was trimmed by 6 bases and J by 1 base, leaving 9 bases between them. The length of the CDR3 is 13 residues. In germline, CDR1 is MDHEN, CDR2 SYDVKM. The CDR3 spells CASSSYRNTEAFF. The CDR3 DNA reads TGTGCCAGCAGCAGCTACAGGAACACTGAAGCTTTCTTT.

This clone was recorded a few times. J is TRBJ2-3 and V is TRBV7-9; a possible D gene is TRBD1 (6 bases). The CDR3 contains 17 residues. Trimming took 5 bases from V and 0 from J, leaving 18 bases between them. The germline gives CDR1 SEHNR, CDR2 FQNEAQ (reference sequence). The CDR3 reads CASSPTSTGPSTDTQYF. CDR3 DNA: TGTGCCAGCAGCCCTACATCGACAGGTCCTAGCACAGATACGCAGTATTTT.

This sequence joins TRBV11-2 and TRBJ1-5; D call uncertain. There are 14 residues in the CDR3. The V end lost 1 base, the J end lost 4 bases, and 8 bases lay between the germline ends. Germline V gives CDR1 SGHAT, CDR2 FQNNGV. CDR3 region: CASSLGRENQPQHF. Written as DNA, the CDR3 is TGTGCCAGCAGCTTAGGCCGGGAGAATCAGCCCCAGCATTTT.

The gene calls are TRBV11-2 and TRBJ2-1; D might be TRBD2 (6 bases). Per germline, CDR1 SGHAT and CDR2 FQNNGV. The CDR3 sequence is 15 residues long. V was pared by 5 bases and J by 4 bases, with 15 bases between. CDR3 loop: CASSPGTGKYNEQFF. The CDR3 nucleotides are TGTGCCAGCAGCCCCGGGACTGGAAAATACAATGAGCAGTTCTTC.

This clone was observed a few times. This chain joins TRBV5-1 and TRBJ2-1; 12 bases match TRBD2. V shed 4 bases and J 6 bases; nucleotides not matched to a gene: 5. The germline gives CDR1 SGHRS, CDR2 YFSETQ. The CDR3 is 15 amino acids. The CDR3 bases are TGCGCCAGCAGCGCACTAGCGGGAGGTCTCAATGAGCAGTTCTTC. It translates to CASSALAGGLNEQFF.

CDR3 in DNA: TGTGCCAGCAGCTACTCCGGGACTAGCGGATACGAGCAGTACTTC. Its translation is CASSYSGTSGYEQYF. The V and J genes are TRBV27 and TRBJ2-7; 11 bases are shared with TRBD2. The trim removed 6 bases at V and 4 bases at J, leaving 8 bases unmatched. Per germline, CDR1 MNHEY and CDR2 SMNVEV (reference sequence). The CDR3 length is 15 residues.